This TCR beta chain is from a study of graft-versus-host responses after intestinal transplantation. Study results and caveats: Early post-transplant falls in HvG clones accompanied the peak levels of circulating GvH clones.

The junction had 8 bases not matched to a gene; V was cut back by 0 bases and J by 4 bases. The length of the CDR3 is 16 residues. From germline, CDR1 is MNHEY and CDR2 SMNVEV (reference sequence). About this clone itself: No antigen is known for it.

The assay was immunoSEQ multiplex PCR, and TCRdb's table has in-frame clones only and misses some. The table records around 88,000 clones, around four fifths of them present only once. The specimen was unstimulated CD8+ T cells sorted from spleen or lymph node cells, collected before intestinal transplant. The chain is built from TRBV27 and TRBJ2-5; TRBD2 matches at 7 bases. This receptor was taken from a human donor who received an intestinal transplant. CDR3 DNA sequence: TGTGCCAGCAGTTTATCGGTGGGAGGGCGAGCAGAGACCCAGTACTTC. Its protein is CASSLSVGGRAETQYF.